The 5 T cell receptor beta chains reported below all come from one sample, sequenced in a study of cytomegalovirus exposure and HLA in healthy donors. 60 Vbeta and 13 Jbeta primers were used in PCR. Repertoires were generated with immunoSEQ multiplex PCR, while TCRdb's copy carries only in-frame clones and drops some. This sample yields about 230,000 clones, of which roughly 90% are seen a single time; 1% belongs to the top ten. Sample: PBMCs. The receptors come from a young woman in good health and CMV-seronegative.

In its sample, this clone was seen a few times. The gene calls are TRBV4-1 and TRBJ1-1; D unclear. Looked up from germline, CDR1 is MGHRA and CDR2 is YSYEKL. V was trimmed by 1 base and J by 5 bases, leaving 20 bases between them. This CDR3 is built from 17 residues. CDR3 DNA: TGCGCCAGCAGCCAAGTCTTAGGGAGGAAGAGTCAGACTGAAGCTTTCTTT. Translated: CASSQVLGRKSQTEAFF.

V and J are TRBV18 and TRBJ1-2; TRBD1 is a possible D gene (6 bases). The germline V gene encodes CDR1 KGHSH and CDR2 LQKENI. V was pared by 3 bases and J by 2 bases, with 13 bases between. This CDR3 comprises 15 residues. The DNA for the CDR3 is TGTGCCAGCTCACCCCTTACAGGGCCCAACTATGGCTACACCTTC. Protein sequence: CASSPLTGPNYGYTF.

The rearrangement joins TRBV5-6 to TRBJ1-2, with a weak D call TRBD1 (5 bases). This CDR3 region has 12 residues. V shed 5 bases and J shed 8 bases, with 13 bases lying between them. Germline V gene data show CDR1 as SGHDT and CDR2 as YYEEEE. This CDR3 is CASREGVQGYTF. The CDR3 nucleotides are TGTGCCAGCAGAGAAGGGGTTCAGGGCTACACCTTC.

This clone was counted between two and nine times. J is TRBJ2-3 and V is TRBV12-2; TRBD2 is the table's D call and was not checked against the DNA. TRBV12-2 represents a pseudogene. The CDR3 has 17 amino acids. CDR3 coding DNA: TGTGCAAGTCGCTTAGTGCCCTACGGGGGGGATGGAGATACGCAGTATTTT. Translation gives CASRLVPYGGDGDTQYF.

The chain combines TRBV2 with TRBJ2-1, with 8 bases lining up with TRBD1. With V trimmed by 7 bases and J by 5 bases, 4 bases remained unmatched. The CDR3 contains 13 residues. Germline CDR1 SNHLY, CDR2 FYNNEI. In DNA, the CDR3 is TGTGCCAGCATGTTGGGACAGGACAATGAGCAGTTCTTC. Its translation is CASMLGQDNEQFF.